This T cell receptor beta chain was captured by sequencing in a study of shared clonotypes between healthy human individuals. On the study more broadly: Three plates each covered CD4 naive and memory; CD8 naive two, CD8 memory one.

As originally analysed: Without quality scores, immunoSEQ junctional reads could not be filtered like full-length reads. Profiling relied on immunoSEQ multiplex PCR, and the TCRdb table lists in-frame clones only, not all of them. V, J and clone size derive from that table, while D and trimming were established from the DNA sequence. The sample holds around 2.3 million clones; 95% are singletons and the top ten take more than 0.1%. Sequenced sample: naive CD4+ T cells sorted from blood. Noted subset: CD45RA+ positively selected. This TCR was recovered from a man aged 18 to 30 in good health.

The CDR3, as DNA: TGTGCCAGCAGTTCCCTAAGATCCGGGGGCACTGAAGCTTTCTTT. This gives the protein CASSSLRSGGTEAFF. The chain recombines TRBV6-5 with TRBJ1-1, with a possible D match to TRBD1 (5 bases). CDR1 and CDR2 from the germline V gene are MNHEY and SVGAGI. CDR3 length equals 15 residues. Between the trimmed V and J ends, which lost 4 bases and 4 bases, there was a span of 16 bases.